These T cell receptor beta chains were read from a single sample in a study of T cells after yellow fever vaccination. MiXCR, applied by TCRdb to the 5' RACE reads, yields one record per CDR3 protein. The data contain over 250,000 distinct CDR3 sequences, approximately 5.2% of them seen just once; the ten biggest clones take up 2.5% to 4%. Sequencing used CD4+ T cells sorted from PBMCs, obtained on the day of the yellow fever booster vaccination. The receptors here all came from a man between 18 and 35 years old who received the YFV17D yellow fever vaccine. Each CDR3 is given with its conserved first and last residue. Each record gives: J gene, D gene, V gene, clone size, CDR3 protein, CDR3 DNA. The D gene is left open where the match is weak. Some rows mark clone size as missing; the rest say once, few, many or name a class of expanded clone.

j_call: TRBJ2-2; d_call: NA; v_call: TRBV4-1; clone_size: NA; cdr3_aa: CASSQTGTKRVVGELFF; cdr3_nt: TGCGCCAGCAGCCAAACCGGGACAAAGAGGGTTGTAGGGGAGCTGTTTTTT
j_call: TRBJ2-1; d_call: TRBD2; v_call: TRBV5-1; clone_size: few; cdr3_aa: CASSPGLAGADFYNEQFF; cdr3_nt: TGCGCCAGCAGCCCCGGACTAGCGGGGGCCGACTTTTACAATGAGCAGTTCTTC
j_call: TRBJ2-3; d_call: TRBD2; v_call: TRBV7-3; clone_size: NA; cdr3_aa: CASSLTAPSGGSDTQYF; cdr3_nt: TGTGCCAGCAGCTTAACAGCTCCTAGCGGGGGATCAGATACGCAGTATTTT
j_call: TRBJ1-5; d_call: NA; v_call: TRBV23-1; clone_size: NA; cdr3_aa: CASSREGGNQPQHF; cdr3_nt: TGCGCCAGCAGTCGGGAGGGGGGCAATCAGCCCCAGCATTTT
j_call: TRBJ2-1; d_call: NA; v_call: TRBV6-5; clone_size: NA; cdr3_aa: CASSYIRGGRDEQFF; cdr3_nt: TGTGCCAGCAGTTACATTAGGGGGGGGCGCGATGAGCAGTTCTTC
j_call: TRBJ2-5; d_call: NA; v_call: TRBV7-9; clone_size: few; cdr3_aa: CASSFDGTQETQYF; cdr3_nt: TGTGCCAGCAGCTTTGATGGCACCCAAGAGACCCAGTACTTC
j_call: TRBJ2-5; d_call: NA; v_call: TRBV4-1; clone_size: many; cdr3_aa: CASSQDGGPQYF; cdr3_nt: TGCGCCAGCAGCCAAGACGGAGGTCCCCAGTACTTC
j_call: TRBJ2-1; d_call: TRBD2; v_call: TRBV12-3/TRBV12-4; clone_size: many; cdr3_aa: CASSTPGGSGGRNEQFF; cdr3_nt: TGTGCCAGCAGTACACCGGGGGGAAGCGGGGGGCGAAATGAGCAGTTCTTC
j_call: TRBJ1-5; d_call: NA; v_call: TRBV4-2; clone_size: few; cdr3_aa: CASSQDGAARQPQHF; cdr3_nt: TGTGCCAGCAGCCAAGATGGGGCGGCAAGGCAGCCCCAGCATTTT
j_call: TRBJ2-7; d_call: TRBD1; v_call: TRBV4-1; clone_size: NA; cdr3_aa: CASSQRQGYNEQYF; cdr3_nt: TGCGCCAGCAGCCAAAGACAGGGGTATAACGAGCAGTACTTC
j_call: TRBJ2-7; d_call: NA; v_call: TRBV15; clone_size: many; cdr3_aa: CATSRDPGFYEQYF; cdr3_nt: TGTGCCACCAGCAGAGACCCAGGGTTCTACGAGCAGTACTTC
j_call: TRBJ2-7; d_call: TRBD1; v_call: TRBV7-9; clone_size: NA; cdr3_aa: CASSLNVMGQIYEQYF; cdr3_nt: TGTGCCAGCAGCTTAAACGTAATGGGACAGATCTACGAGCAGTACTTC
j_call: TRBJ1-1; d_call: NA; v_call: TRBV6-6; clone_size: once; cdr3_aa: CASSYTFNTEAFF; cdr3_nt: TGTGCCAGCAGTTACACATTCAACACTGAAGCTTTCTTT
j_call: TRBJ2-5; d_call: TRBD1; v_call: TRBV11-2; clone_size: many; cdr3_aa: CASRRPGQLQETQYF; cdr3_nt: TGTGCCAGCCGCCGACCGGGACAGCTTCAAGAGACCCAGTACTTC
j_call: TRBJ2-4; d_call: NA; v_call: TRBV11-2; clone_size: NA; cdr3_aa: CASSFSLAKNIQYF; cdr3_nt: TGTGCCAGCAGCTTCAGCCTAGCCAAAAACATTCAGTACTTC
j_call: TRBJ1-6; d_call: TRBD1; v_call: TRBV18; clone_size: NA; cdr3_aa: CASSRDRDGSPLHF; cdr3_nt: TGTGCCAGCTCAAGAGACAGGGACGGTTCACCCCTCCACTTT